The T cell receptor (beta chain) under discussion was sequenced for a study of blood T cell repertoires in COVID-19. Study at large: Acute and convalescent COVID-19 specimens originated in the United States, Italy and Spain. Sources were T cells, B-cell-depleted T cells, or PBMCs; the material itself was cDNA or gDNA.

Methods used by the authors: Amplification of reference gene primers provided the estimated nucleated cell counts. Assay used: immunoSEQ multiplex PCR; TCRdb lists only in-frame clones, some missing. That table furnishes V, J and clone size, whereas the DNA furnished D and trimming. The data show 210,000 or so clones, approximately 91% seen once. The sample holds a few counts of this clone. This CDR3 is 17 amino acids long. The germline V gene encodes CDR1 SNHLY and CDR2 FYNNEI. J gave up 4 bases and V 6 bases, and 14 bases lay outside the gene matches. J is TRBJ2-1 and V is TRBV2; 8 bases match TRBD2. This receptor was identified in a woman between 55 and 75 years old with acute or convalescent COVID-19. Sequences were obtained from peripheral blood. The CDR3 bases are TGTGCCAGCAGCACTCAGATGGGCGGGGGGTTATACAATGAGCAGTTCTTC. It yields the protein CASSTQMGGGLYNEQFF.